One TCR beta chain is described in this entry. These data come from a study of T cell changes during pregnancy in multiple sclerosis. CDR3 length: 16 amino acids. Germline lookup yields CDR1 SGHNT and CDR2 YENEEA. V shed 5 bases, J shed 6 bases, and the junction held 5 bases outside the gene matches. The method was immunoSEQ multiplex PCR; TCRdb's version includes in-frame clones alone and lacks a portion of them. This table holds fewer than 20,000 clones, over 65% found once. The receptor was isolated from a female donor with multiple sclerosis, enrolled in a pregnancy study. The chain links TRBV11-3 to TRBJ2-2; 14 bases align to TRBD2. The sequencing used CD8+ T cells from peripheral blood mononuclear cells, collected after pregnancy. Here the CDR3 reads CASSLGLAGGPGELFF. The CDR3 DNA reads as TGTGCCAGCAGCCTCGGACTAGCGGGGGGCCCCGGGGAGCTGTTTTTT.